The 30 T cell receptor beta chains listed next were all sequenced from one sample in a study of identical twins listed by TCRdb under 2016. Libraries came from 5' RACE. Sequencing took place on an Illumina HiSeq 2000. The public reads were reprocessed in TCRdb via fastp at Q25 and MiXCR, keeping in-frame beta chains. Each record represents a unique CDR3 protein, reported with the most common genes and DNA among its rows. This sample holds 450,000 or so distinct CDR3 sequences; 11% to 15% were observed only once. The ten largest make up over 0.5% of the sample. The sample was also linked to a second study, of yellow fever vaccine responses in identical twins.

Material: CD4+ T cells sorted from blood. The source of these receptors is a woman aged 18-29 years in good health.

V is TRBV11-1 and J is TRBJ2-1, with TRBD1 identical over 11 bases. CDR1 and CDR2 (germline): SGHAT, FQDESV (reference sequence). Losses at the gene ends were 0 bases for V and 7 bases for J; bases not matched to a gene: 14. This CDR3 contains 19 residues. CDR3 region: CASSLALVFGQGADNEQFF. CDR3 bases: TGTGCCAGCAGCTTAGCGCTCGTATTTGGACAGGGGGCTGATAATGAGCAGTTCTTC.

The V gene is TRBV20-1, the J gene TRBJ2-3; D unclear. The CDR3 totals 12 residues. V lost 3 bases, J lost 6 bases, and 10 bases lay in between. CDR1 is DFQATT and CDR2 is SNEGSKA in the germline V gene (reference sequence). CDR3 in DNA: TGCAGTGCTAGGGGATGGTCGGATACGCAGTATTTT. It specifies CSARGWSDTQYF.

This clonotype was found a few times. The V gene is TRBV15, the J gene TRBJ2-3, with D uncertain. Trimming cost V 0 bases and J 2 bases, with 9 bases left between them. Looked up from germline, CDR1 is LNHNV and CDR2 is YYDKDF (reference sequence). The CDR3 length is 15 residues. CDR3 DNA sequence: TGTGCCACCAGCAGAGATTTTGGCAACACAGATACGCAGTATTTT. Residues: CATSRDFGNTDTQYF.

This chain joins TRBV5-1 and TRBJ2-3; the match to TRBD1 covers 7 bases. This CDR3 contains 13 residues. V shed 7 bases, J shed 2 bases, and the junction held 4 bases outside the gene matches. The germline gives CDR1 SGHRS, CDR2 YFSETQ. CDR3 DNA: TGCGCCAGCTCGGACAGGCCCACAGATACGCAGTATTTT. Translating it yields CASSDRPTDTQYF.

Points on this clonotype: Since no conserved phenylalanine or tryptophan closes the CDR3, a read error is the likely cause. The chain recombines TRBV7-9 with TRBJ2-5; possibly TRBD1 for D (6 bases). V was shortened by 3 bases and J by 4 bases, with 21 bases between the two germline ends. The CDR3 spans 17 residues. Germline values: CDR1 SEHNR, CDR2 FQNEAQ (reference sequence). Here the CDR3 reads CASSFWNKGVFGETQYY. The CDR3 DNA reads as TGTGCCAGCAGCTTCTGGAACAAGGGGGTTTTTGGAGAGACCCAGTACTAC.

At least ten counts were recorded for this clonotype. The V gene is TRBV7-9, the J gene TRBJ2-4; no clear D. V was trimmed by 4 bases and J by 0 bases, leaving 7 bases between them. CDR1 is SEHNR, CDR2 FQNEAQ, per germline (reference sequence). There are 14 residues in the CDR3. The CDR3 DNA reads TGTGCCAGCAGCTCCTTTCTAGCCAAAAACATTCAGTACTTC. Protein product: CASSSFLAKNIQYF. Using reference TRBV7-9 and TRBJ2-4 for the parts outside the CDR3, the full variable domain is DTGVSQNPRHKITKRGQNVTFRCDPISEHNRLYWYRQTLGQGPEFLTYFQNEAQLEKSRLLSDRFSAERPKGSFSTLEIQRTEQGDSAMYLCASSSFLAKNIQYFGAGTRLSVL.

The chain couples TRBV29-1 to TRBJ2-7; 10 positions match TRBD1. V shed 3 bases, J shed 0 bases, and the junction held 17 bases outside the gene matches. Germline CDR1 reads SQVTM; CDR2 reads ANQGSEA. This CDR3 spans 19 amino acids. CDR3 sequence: CSVEAFRTGGKLSSYEQYF. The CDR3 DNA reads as TGCAGCGTTGAGGCCTTTCGGACAGGGGGAAAACTAAGCTCCTACGAGCAGTACTTC.

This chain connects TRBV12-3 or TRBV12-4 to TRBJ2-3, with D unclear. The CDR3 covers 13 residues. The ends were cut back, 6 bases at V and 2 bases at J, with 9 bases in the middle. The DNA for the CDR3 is TGTGCCAGCAGACACGAGGACACAGATACGCAGTATTTT. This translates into CASRHEDTDTQYF.

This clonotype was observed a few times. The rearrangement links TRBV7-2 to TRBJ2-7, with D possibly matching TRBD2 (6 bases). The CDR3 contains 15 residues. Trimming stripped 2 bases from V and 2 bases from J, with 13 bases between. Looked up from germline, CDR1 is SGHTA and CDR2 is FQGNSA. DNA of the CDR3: TGTGCCAGCAGCTTAACGCGGGAATCGGCCTACGAGCAGTACTTC. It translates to CASSLTRESAYEQYF.

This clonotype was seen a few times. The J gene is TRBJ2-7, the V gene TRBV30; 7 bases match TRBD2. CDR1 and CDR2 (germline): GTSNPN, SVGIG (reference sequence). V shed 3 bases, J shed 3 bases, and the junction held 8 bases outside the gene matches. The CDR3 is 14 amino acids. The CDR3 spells CAWRISGVNYEQYF. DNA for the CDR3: TGTGCCTGGAGAATAAGCGGGGTCAACTACGAGCAGTACTTC.

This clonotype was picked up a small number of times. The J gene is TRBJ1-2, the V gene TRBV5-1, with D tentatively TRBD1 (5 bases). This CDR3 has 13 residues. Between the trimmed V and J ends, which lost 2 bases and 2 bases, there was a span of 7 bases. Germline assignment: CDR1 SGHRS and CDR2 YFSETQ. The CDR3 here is CASSFDSNYGYTF. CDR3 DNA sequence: TGCGCCAGCAGCTTTGACAGCAACTATGGCTACACCTTC.

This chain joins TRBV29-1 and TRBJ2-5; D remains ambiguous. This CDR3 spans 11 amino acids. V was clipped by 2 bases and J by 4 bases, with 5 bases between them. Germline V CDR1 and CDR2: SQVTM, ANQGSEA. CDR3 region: CSVEQGETQYF. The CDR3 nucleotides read TGCAGCGTTGAACAAGGAGAGACCCAGTACTTC.

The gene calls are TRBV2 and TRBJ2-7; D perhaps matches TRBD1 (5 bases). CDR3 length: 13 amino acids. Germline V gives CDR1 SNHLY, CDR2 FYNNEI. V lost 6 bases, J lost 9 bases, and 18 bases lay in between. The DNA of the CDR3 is TGTGCCAGCAGGGCAGGGATGGTTCTGGGGCAGTACTTC. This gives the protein CASRAGMVLGQYF.

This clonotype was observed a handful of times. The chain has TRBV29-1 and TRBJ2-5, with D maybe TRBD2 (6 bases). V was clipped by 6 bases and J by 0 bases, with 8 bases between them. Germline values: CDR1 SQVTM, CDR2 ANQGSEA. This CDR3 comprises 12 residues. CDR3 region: CSVWDYQETQYF. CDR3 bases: TGCAGCGTCTGGGACTACCAAGAGACCCAGTACTTC. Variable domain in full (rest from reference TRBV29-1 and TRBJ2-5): SAVISQKPSRDICQRGTSLTIQCQVDSQVTMMFWYRQQPGQSLTLIATANQGSEATYESGFVIDKFPISRPNLTFSTLTVSNMSPEDSSIYLCSVWDYQETQYFGPGTRLLVL.

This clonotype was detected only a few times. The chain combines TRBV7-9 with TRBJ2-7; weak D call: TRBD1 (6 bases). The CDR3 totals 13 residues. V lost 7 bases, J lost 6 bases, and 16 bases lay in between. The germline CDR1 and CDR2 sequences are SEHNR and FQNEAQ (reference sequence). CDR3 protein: CASMLGDTSEQYF. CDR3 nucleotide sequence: TGTGCCAGCATGCTAGGGGACACCTCCGAGCAGTACTTC.

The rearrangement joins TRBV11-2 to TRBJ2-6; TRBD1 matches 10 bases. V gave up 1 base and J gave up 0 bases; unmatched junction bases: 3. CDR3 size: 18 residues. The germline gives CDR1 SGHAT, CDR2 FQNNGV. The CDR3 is CASSLGGTGDSGANVLTF. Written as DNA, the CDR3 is TGTGCCAGCAGCTTAGGGGGGACAGGGGACTCTGGGGCCAACGTCCTGACTTTC.

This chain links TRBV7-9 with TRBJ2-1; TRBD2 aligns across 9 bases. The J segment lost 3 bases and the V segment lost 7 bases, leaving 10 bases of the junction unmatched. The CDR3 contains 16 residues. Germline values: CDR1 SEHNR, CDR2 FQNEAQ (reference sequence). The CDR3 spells CASTLSGRKGYNEQFF. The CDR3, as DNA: TGTGCCAGCACCCTTAGCGGGAGAAAAGGCTACAATGAGCAGTTCTTC.

CDR3 amino acids: CASSTDGGGYTF. The CDR3 coding sequence is TGTGCCAGCAGTACGGACGGTGGGGGCTACACCTTC. V usage is TRBV6-2 or TRBV6-3 and J usage is TRBJ1-2; D gene ambiguous. V lost 5 bases, J lost 8 bases, and 12 bases lay in between. Germline CDR1 and CDR2: MNHEY and SVGEGT. This CDR3 is 12 amino acids long.

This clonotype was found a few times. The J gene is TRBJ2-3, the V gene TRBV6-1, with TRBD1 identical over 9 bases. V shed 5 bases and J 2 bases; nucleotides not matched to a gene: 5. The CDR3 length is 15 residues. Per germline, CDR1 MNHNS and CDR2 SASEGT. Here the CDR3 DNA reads TGTGCCAGCAGTACGGGACAGGGTGACACAGATACGCAGTATTTT. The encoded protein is CASSTGQGDTDTQYF.

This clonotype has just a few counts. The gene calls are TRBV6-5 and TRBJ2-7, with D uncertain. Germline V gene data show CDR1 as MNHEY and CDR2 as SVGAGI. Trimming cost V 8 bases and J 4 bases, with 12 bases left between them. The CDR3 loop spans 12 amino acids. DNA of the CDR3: TGTGCCAGCGGATCCTTAACTTACGAGCAGTACTTC. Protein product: CASGSLTYEQYF.

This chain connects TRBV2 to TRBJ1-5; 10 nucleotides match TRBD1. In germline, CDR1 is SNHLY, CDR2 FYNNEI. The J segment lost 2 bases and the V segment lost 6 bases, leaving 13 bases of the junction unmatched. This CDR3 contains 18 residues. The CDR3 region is CASSQIDRGRAGNQPQHF. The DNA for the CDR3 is TGTGCCAGCAGCCAAATCGACAGGGGGCGAGCTGGCAATCAGCCCCAGCATTTT.

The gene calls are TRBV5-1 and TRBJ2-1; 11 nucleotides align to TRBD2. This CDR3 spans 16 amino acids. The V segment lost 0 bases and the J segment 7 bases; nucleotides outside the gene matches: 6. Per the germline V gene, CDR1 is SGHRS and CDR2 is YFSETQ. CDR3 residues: CASSLAPGLAANEQFF. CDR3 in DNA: TGCGCCAGCAGCTTGGCCCCGGGACTAGCGGCGAATGAGCAGTTCTTC.

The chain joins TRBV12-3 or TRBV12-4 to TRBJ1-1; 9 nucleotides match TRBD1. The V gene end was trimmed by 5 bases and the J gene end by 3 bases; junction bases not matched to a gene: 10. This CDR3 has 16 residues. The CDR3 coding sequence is TGTGCCAGCAGTAAAGGGACAGGGAGGTTGGACACTGAAGCTTTCTTT. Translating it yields CASSKGTGRLDTEAFF.

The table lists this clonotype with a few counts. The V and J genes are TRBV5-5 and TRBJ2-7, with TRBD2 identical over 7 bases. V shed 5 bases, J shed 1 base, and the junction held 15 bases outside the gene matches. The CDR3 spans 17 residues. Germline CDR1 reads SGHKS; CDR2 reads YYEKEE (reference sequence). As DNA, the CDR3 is TGTGCCAGCAGTTGGATACCGGGAGCGGGGAAGTCCTACGAGCAGTACTTC. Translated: CASSWIPGAGKSYEQYF. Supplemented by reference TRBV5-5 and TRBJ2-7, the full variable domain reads DAGVTQSPTHLIKTRGQQVTLRCSPISGHKSVSWYQQVLGQGPQFIFQYYEKEERGRGNFPDRFSARQFPNYSSELNVNALLLGDSALYLCASSWIPGAGKSYEQYFGPGTRLTVT.

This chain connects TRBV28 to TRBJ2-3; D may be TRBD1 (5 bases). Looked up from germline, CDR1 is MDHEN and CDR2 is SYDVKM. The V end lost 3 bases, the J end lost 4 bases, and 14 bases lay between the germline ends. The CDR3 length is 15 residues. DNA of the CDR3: TGTGCCAGCAGTTTGGGCGCAGGGTTCGCAGATACGCAGTATTTT. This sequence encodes CASSLGAGFADTQYF.

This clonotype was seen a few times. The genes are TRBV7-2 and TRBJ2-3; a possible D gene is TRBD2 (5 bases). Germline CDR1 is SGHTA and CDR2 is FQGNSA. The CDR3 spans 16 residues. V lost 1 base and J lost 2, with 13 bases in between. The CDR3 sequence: CASSLGGSPNTDTQYF. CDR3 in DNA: TGTGCCAGCAGCTTAGGAGGGTCCCCCAACACAGATACGCAGTATTTT.

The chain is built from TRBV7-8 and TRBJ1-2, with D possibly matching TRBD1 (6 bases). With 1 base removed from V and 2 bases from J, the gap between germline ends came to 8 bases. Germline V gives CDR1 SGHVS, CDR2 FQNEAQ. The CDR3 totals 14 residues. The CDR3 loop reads CASSLGDRNYGYTF. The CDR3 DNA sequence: TGTGCCAGCAGCTTAGGAGACAGGAACTATGGCTACACCTTC.

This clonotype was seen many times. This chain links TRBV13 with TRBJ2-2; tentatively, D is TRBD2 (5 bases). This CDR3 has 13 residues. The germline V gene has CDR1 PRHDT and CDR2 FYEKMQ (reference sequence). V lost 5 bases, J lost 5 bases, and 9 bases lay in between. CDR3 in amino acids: CASSQPGTGELFF. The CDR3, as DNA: TGTGCCAGCAGCCAACCGGGGACCGGGGAGCTGTTTTTT. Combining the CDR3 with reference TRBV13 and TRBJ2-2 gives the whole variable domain AAGVIQSPRHLIKEKRETATLKCYPIPRHDTVYWYQQGPGQDPQFLISFYEKMQSDKGSIPDRFSAQQFSDYHSELNMSSLELGDSALYFCASSQPGTGELFFGEGSRLTVL.

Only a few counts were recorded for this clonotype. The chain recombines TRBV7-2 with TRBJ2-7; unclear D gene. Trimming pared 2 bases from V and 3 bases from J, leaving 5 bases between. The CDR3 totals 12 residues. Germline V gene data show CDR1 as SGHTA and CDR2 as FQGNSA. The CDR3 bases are TGTGCCAGCAGCTTAACCCTCTACGAGCAGTACTTC. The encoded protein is CASSLTLYEQYF.

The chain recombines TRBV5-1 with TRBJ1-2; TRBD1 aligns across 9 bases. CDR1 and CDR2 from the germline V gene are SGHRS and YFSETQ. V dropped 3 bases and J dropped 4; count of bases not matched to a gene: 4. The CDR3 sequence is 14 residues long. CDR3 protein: CASSSDRGTYGYTF. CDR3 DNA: TGCGCCAGCAGCTCGGACAGGGGAACCTATGGCTACACCTTC.